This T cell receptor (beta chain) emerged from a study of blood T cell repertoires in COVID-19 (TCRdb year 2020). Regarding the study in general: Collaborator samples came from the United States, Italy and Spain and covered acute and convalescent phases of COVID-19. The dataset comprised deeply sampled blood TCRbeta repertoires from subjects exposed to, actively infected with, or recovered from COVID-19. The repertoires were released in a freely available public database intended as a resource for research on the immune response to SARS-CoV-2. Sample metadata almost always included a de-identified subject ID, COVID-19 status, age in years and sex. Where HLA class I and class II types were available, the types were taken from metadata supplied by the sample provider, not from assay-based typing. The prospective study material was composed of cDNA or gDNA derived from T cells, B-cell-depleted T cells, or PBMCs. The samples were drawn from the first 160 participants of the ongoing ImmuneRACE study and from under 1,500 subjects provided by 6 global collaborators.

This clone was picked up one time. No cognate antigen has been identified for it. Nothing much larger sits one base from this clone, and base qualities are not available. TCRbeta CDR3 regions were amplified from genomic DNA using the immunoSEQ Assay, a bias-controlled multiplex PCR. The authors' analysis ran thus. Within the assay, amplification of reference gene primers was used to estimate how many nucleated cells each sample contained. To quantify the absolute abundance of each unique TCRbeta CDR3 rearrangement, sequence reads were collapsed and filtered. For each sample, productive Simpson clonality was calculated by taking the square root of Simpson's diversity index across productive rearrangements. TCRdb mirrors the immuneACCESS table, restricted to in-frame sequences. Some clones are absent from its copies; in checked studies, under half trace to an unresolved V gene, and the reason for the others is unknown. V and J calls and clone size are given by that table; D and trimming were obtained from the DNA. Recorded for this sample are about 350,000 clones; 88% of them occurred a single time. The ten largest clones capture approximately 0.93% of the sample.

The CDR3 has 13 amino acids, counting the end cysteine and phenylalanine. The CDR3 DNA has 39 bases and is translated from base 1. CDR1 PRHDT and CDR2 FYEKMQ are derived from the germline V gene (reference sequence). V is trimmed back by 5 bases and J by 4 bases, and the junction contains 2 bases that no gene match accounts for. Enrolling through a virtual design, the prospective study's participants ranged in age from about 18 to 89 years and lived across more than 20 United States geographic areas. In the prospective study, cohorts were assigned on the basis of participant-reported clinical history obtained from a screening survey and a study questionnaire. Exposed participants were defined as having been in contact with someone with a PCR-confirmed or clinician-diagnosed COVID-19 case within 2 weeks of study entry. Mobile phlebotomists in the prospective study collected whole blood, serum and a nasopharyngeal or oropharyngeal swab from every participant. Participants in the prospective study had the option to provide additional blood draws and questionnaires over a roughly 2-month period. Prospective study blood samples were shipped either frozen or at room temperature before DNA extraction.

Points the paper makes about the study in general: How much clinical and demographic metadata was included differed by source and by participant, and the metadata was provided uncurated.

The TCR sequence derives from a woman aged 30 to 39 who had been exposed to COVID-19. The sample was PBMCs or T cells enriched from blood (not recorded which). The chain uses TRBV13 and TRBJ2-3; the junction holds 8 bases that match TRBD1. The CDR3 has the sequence CASSQQGADTQYF. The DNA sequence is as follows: TGTGCCAGCAGCCAACAGGGGGCAGATACGCAGTATTTT.